A selection of T cell receptor beta chains follows, all from one sample in a study of OX40 agonist ivuxolimab in advanced cancers. Libraries were prepared by immunoSEQ multiplex PCR; TCRdb keeps only in-frame clonotypes and omits some of them. The table shows roughly 100,000 clones, with roughly nine tenths occurring only once. The material was CD4+ or CD8+ T cells sorted from blood, obtained in a trial of the OX40 agonist ivuxolimab. These receptors all stem from an adult with an advanced solid tumor such as melanoma, head and neck, liver or kidney cancer. CDR3s include the opening cysteine and the closing phenylalanine or tryptophan. The order of the fields is CDR3 length, J gene, clone size, V gene, D gene, CDR3 DNA, CDR3 protein. D genes are given only for firm matches. Rows give clone size only sometimes, using once, few, many, or a class for an expanded clone.

13 | TRBJ2-5 | - | TRBV30 | TRBD2 | TGTGCCTGGGGGACTAGCGGGGGTTTGACCCAGTACTTC | CAWGTSGGLTQYF
17 | TRBJ2-3 | - | TRBV14 | TRBD2 | TGTGCCAGCAGCCAACCCCAAGCGGGGGGTTTTACAGATACGCAGTATTTT | CASSQPQAGGFTDTQYF
15 | TRBJ2-7 | - | TRBV28 | - | TGTGCCAGCAGTTTCCACTCCCCCCCCTTGGGCGAGCAGTACTTC | CASSFHSPPLGEQYF
12 | TRBJ1-5 | - | TRBV30 | - | TGTGCCTGGAGTGTGAACGGGGGGCCCCAGCATTTT | CAWSVNGGPQHF
12 | TRBJ1-5 | - | TRBV28 | - | TGTGCCAGCAGTTTGGTCCTTCAGCCCCAGCATTTT | CASSLVLQPQHF
17 | TRBJ2-5 | - | TRBV11-2 | - | TGTGCCAGCAGCTTATCAGGCGGGACAGCGCTACAAGAGACCCAGTACTTC | CASSLSGGTALQETQYF
19 | TRBJ2-2 | - | TRBV9 | TRBD2 | TGTGCCAGCAGCACGAGACAGGTGCTAGCGGGGACAAACACCGGGGAGCTGTTTTTT | CASSTRQVLAGTNTGELFF
15 | TRBJ2-1 | - | TRBV18 | TRBD1 | TGTGCCAGCTCCCAGGGACAGCCACCTAACAATGAGCAGTTCTTC | CASSQGQPPNNEQFF
15 | TRBJ2-2 | - | TRBV4-2 | - | TGTGCCAGCAGCCAAGATGGCCCTGGGCCGTGGGAGCTGTTTTTT | CASSQDGPGPWELFF
18 | TRBJ1-6 | - | TRBV7-6 | - | TGTGCCAGCAGCTTACTCGATAGGGGTAGCTCCTATAATTCACCCCTCCACTTT | CASSLLDRGSSYNSPLHF
15 | TRBJ2-1 | - | TRBV13 | TRBD2 | TGTGCCAGCAGCCTCTCGCGGGGGGGAATCAATGAGCAGTTCTTC | CASSLSRGGINEQFF
13 | TRBJ1-5 | - | TRBV19 | - | TGTGCCAGTAGTATAACAGGAACTCAGCCCCAGCATTTT | CASSITGTQPQHF
11 | TRBJ2-7 | few | TRBV5-1 | - | TGCGCCAGCAGCTTGGGGCGAGAGCAGTACTTC | CASSLGREQYF
14 | TRBJ2-5 | few | TRBV9 | TRBD2 | TGTGCCAGCAGCGTAGGGGCGGGGGGAGAGACCCAGTACTTC | CASSVGAGGETQYF
17 | TRBJ2-1 | - | TRBV4-3 | TRBD2 | TGCGCCAGCAGCCGATCGCGGGGGGGCTTCTCCTACAATGAGCAGTTCTTC | CASSRSRGGFSYNEQFF
13 | TRBJ2-7 | - | TRBV7-9 | - | TGTGCCAGCAGCCGCGAACCTCGGAACGAGCAGTACTTC | CASSREPRNEQYF
13 | TRBJ1-1 | once | TRBV6-1 | - | TGTGCCAGCACCGAAAAGAGGTACACTGAAGCTTTCTTT | CASTEKRYTEAFF
16 | TRBJ1-5 | - | TRBV6-1 | - | TGTGCCAGCAGTGAAAACGGATTAAATGGCAATCAGCCCCAGCATTTT | CASSENGLNGNQPQHF
13 | TRBJ2-7 | - | TRBV6-6 | - | TGTGCCATCAGTGACGAGTCCGTTTACGAGCAGTACTTC | CAISDESVYEQYF
15 | TRBJ1-5 | - | TRBV11-3 | - | TGTGCCAGCAGCTCGATCCGGGTCAGCAATCAGCCCCAGCATTTT | CASSSIRVSNQPQHF
13 | TRBJ2-7 | - | TRBV6-5 | - | TGTGCCAGCAAAGGCACAGGATGGGGCGAGCAGTACTTC | CASKGTGWGEQYF
17 | TRBJ2-5 | - | TRBV12-1 | - | TGTGCCAGCAGCTTTACTAGCGGGGGGGCTTCTGGAGAGACCCAGTACTTC | CASSFTSGGASGETQYF
18 | TRBJ1-1 | - | TRBV5-1 | TRBD1 | TGCGCCAGCAGCTTGGGCGAGGACAGGAGATTAATGAACACTGAAGCTTTCTTT | CASSLGEDRRLMNTEAFF
12 | TRBJ1-2 | few | TRBV28 | - | TGTGCCAGCTGTTCCGGATTCCTTGGCTACACCTTC | CASCSGFLGYTF
16 | TRBJ2-1 | - | TRBV5-5 | TRBD2 | TGTGCCAGCAGCCGGACAGCGGGGGGATCCTACAATGAGCAGTTCTTC | CASSRTAGGSYNEQFF